This passage covers 27 T cell receptor beta chains from one sample sequenced in a study of T-cell memory formation after mild COVID-19. A single record per CDR3 protein comes from TCRdb applying MiXCR to the 5' RACE reads. This sample has around 340,000 distinct CDR3 sequences, with about an eighth found just once. Sequencing was done on a sample of PBMCs or a T cell subset sorted from them (not recorded which). The receptor set was obtained from a man younger than 35 who had mild COVID-19 (a few samples of this study predate the infection). Cell type and time point are not known.

This sequence joins TRBV6-5 and TRBJ1-1; the D gene is possibly TRBD1 (5 bases). There are 13 residues in the CDR3. V was trimmed by 5 bases and J by 9 bases, leaving 16 bases between them. Germline V gene data show CDR1 as MNHEY and CDR2 as SVGAGI. The CDR3 reads CASSPSWGIKAFF. The CDR3 DNA sequence: TGTGCCAGCAGTCCTTCTTGGGGGATCAAAGCTTTCTTT.

This clonotype has more than one count but fewer than ten. V usage is TRBV7-9 and J usage is TRBJ1-6; the D gene is possibly TRBD1 (5 bases). The germline V gene has CDR1 SEHNR and CDR2 FQNEAQ (reference sequence). V was clipped by 5 bases and J by 9 bases, with 14 bases between them. The CDR3 is 14 amino acids. Here the CDR3 reads CASSPGVRASPLHF. The CDR3 DNA reads as TGTGCCAGCAGCCCGGGGGTCCGGGCTTCACCCCTCCACTTT.

The chain links TRBV28 to TRBJ2-3; 10 bases map to TRBD2. Per the germline V gene, CDR1 is MDHEN and CDR2 is SYDVKM. Germline trimming cut 7 bases from V and 11 bases from J; bases unmatched to any gene: 6. The CDR3 runs to 12 residues. The DNA for the CDR3 is TGTGCCAGCAATATAGCGGGGGGAGGGCAGTATTTT. Translation gives CASNIAGGGQYF.

This clonotype was picked up a small number of times. This CDR3 is CASSSQGAAGGYTF. The CDR3 nucleotides are TGTGCCAGCAGCTCACAGGGGGCAGCTGGCGGCTACACCTTC. The chain employs TRBV7-9 and TRBJ1-2, with 9 bases matching TRBD1. This CDR3 has 14 residues. The germline gives CDR1 SEHNR, CDR2 FQNEAQ (reference sequence). V shed 4 bases and J 8 bases; nucleotides not matched to a gene: 8.

This clonotype occurred many times. This rearrangement joins TRBV4-1 to TRBJ2-3; D call uncertain. Germline V gene sequence: CDR1 MGHRA, CDR2 YSYEKL. The germline V and J ends were trimmed by 4 bases and 6 bases, with 8 bases remaining between them. CDR3 length: 12 residues. The CDR3, as DNA: TGCGCCAGCAGCCCGACTTCGGATACGCAGTATTTT. Amino acid sequence: CASSPTSDTQYF.

The gene calls are TRBV9 and TRBJ1-6, with D perhaps matching TRBD1 (5 bases). Germline loops: CDR1 SGDLS, CDR2 YYNGEE. The CDR3 is made up of 15 amino acids. The V and J ends lost 1 base and 7 bases respectively, with 12 bases between them. In nucleotides, the CDR3 is TGTGCCAGCAGCGTAAGGGGTGTAGAAAATTCACCCCTCCACTTT. Protein: CASSVRGVENSPLHF.

This clonotype occurred many times. V and J are TRBV19 and TRBJ1-3, with a possible D match to TRBD1 (5 bases). This CDR3 contains 16 residues. Per germline, CDR1 LNHDA and CDR2 SQIVND (reference sequence). Trimming took off 7 bases at V and 0 bases at J, with 16 bases between the two ends. The CDR3 DNA reads TGTGCCAGTACTACCTTCAACAGGAACTCTGGAAACACCATATATTTT. As protein: CASTTFNRNSGNTIYF.

In its sample, this clonotype was seen a few times. The gene calls are TRBV30 and TRBJ2-7, with D possibly being TRBD1 or TRBD2 (5 bases each). The germline CDR1 and CDR2 sequences are GTSNPN and SVGIG (reference sequence). The CDR3 consists of 14 residues. Trimming removed 0 bases from V and 5 bases from J, with 14 bases in between. The CDR3: CAWSVRGRVHEQYF. The DNA of the CDR3 is TGTGCCTGGAGTGTACGGGGCAGGGTCCACGAGCAGTACTTC. Drawing the rest from reference TRBV30 and TRBJ2-7, the complete variable domain is SQTIHQWPATLVQPVGSPLSLECTVEGTSNPNLYWYRQAAGRGLQLLFYSVGIGQISSEVPQNLSASRPQDRQFILSSKKLLLSDSGFYLCAWSVRGRVHEQYFGPGTRLTVT.

This clonotype was detected many times. V and J are TRBV5-1 and TRBJ2-1; 7 bases line up with TRBD1. The CDR3 contains 14 residues. V dropped 4 bases and J dropped 3; count of bases not matched to a gene: 4. Germline V gene data show CDR1 as SGHRS and CDR2 as YFSETQ. The CDR3 here is CASSPGQNYNEQFF. CDR3 coding DNA: TGCGCCAGCAGCCCGGGACAGAACTACAATGAGCAGTTCTTC. Based on the CDR3 plus reference TRBV5-1 and TRBJ2-1, the full variable domain is KAGVTQTPRYLIKTRGQQVTLSCSPISGHRSVSWYQQTPGQGLQFLFEYFSETQRNKGNFPGRFSGRQFSNSRSEMNVSTLELGDSALYLCASSPGQNYNEQFFGPGTRLTVL.

This clonotype was counted between two and nine times. The CDR3 DNA is TGTGCCAGCAGCTTAGTAGCGGGGGGGACCCATGAGCAGTTCTTC. This translates into CASSLVAGGTHEQFF. This chain joins TRBV11-2 and TRBJ2-1, with 11 bases matching TRBD2. Looked up from germline, CDR1 is SGHAT and CDR2 is FQNNGV. Unmatched junction bases numbered 4, after V lost 1 base and J lost 8 bases. The length of the CDR3 is 15 residues.

This clonotype has more than one count but fewer than ten. This sequence joins TRBV5-6 and TRBJ1-4; D not certain. Trimming removed 4 bases from V and 2 bases from J, with 18 bases in between. CDR3 size: 17 residues. Looked up from germline, CDR1 is SGHDT and CDR2 is YYEEEE. CDR3 region: CASSLYPGRQTNEKLFF. In DNA, the CDR3 is TGTGCCAGCAGCCTCTACCCGGGGAGGCAGACTAATGAAAAACTGTTTTTT.

J is TRBJ2-7 and V is TRBV5-6; the match to TRBD1 covers 8 bases. Losses at the gene ends were 0 bases for V and 6 bases for J; bases not matched to a gene: 5. This CDR3 spans 14 amino acids. The germline gives CDR1 SGHDT, CDR2 YYEEEE. The CDR3 here is CASSLAPTGVEQYV. The CDR3 nucleotides are TGTGCCAGCAGCTTGGCCCCGACAGGGGTCGAGCAGTACGTC.

The chain joins TRBV4-2 to TRBJ1-2; D is perhaps TRBD1 (5 bases). The CDR3 loop spans 18 amino acids. V dropped 1 base and J dropped 3 bases, with 21 bases sitting between them. Germline lookup yields CDR1 LGHNA and CDR2 YNFKEQ. CDR3 bases: TGTGCCAGCAGCCAAGCGTGGGGCAGGCTAGGATCTGACTATGGCTACACCTTC. Translated: CASSQAWGRLGSDYGYTF.

The chain has TRBV20-1 and TRBJ1-2, with D tentatively TRBD1 (6 bases). Per germline, CDR1 DFQATT and CDR2 SNEGSKA (reference sequence). The CDR3 contains 16 residues. Trimming took 1 base from V and 4 from J, leaving 19 bases between them. CDR3 DNA: TGCAGTGCTAGAGGGGCTCCAGGGGCGGGCGGCTATGGCTACACCTTC. It translates to CSARGAPGAGGYGYTF.

The genes are TRBV2 and TRBJ2-5; D possibly corresponds to TRBD1 (5 bases). Germline CDR1 is SNHLY and CDR2 is FYNNEI. The V gene lost 2 bases and the J gene lost 0 bases, with 10 bases spanning the gap. The CDR3 extends over 15 amino acids. The chain's CDR3 is CASSEQGTYQETQYF. The CDR3 DNA sequence: TGTGCCAGCAGTGAACAGGGTACATACCAAGAGACCCAGTACTTC.

The chain links TRBV9 to TRBJ2-7; D is unresolved. This CDR3 comprises 14 residues. CDR1 is SGDLS, CDR2 YYNGEE, per germline. V lost 4 bases, J lost 2 bases, and 13 bases lay in between. For the CDR3, the DNA is TGTGCCAGCAGCCAAATCGACTCTCCCTACGAGCAGTACTTC. This gives the protein CASSQIDSPYEQYF.

The V call is TRBV10-1, the J call TRBJ2-1; 7 bases map to TRBD1. Germline trimming cut 10 bases from V and 9 bases from J; bases unmatched to any gene: 12. Germline CDR1 reads WNHNN; CDR2 reads SYGVQD (reference sequence). This CDR3 is built from 13 residues. CDR3 DNA: TGCGCCACCTCGGGACAGAAGGAAGGTGAGCAGTTCTTC. Encoded protein: CATSGQKEGEQFF.

CDR3 sequence: CASSIWSTGELFF. CDR3 sequence (DNA): TGTGCCAGTAGTATTTGGTCCACCGGGGAGCTGTTTTTT. This chain uses TRBV19 with TRBJ2-2; D gene unclear. This CDR3 region has 13 residues. CDR1 and CDR2 (germline): LNHDA, SQIVND (reference sequence). The V end was cut by 3 bases, the J end by 4 bases, with 6 bases between.

There are a few counts of this clonotype. At one of its ends the junction is not consistent with the germline gene, which may arise from a read error. This sequence joins TRBV29-1 and TRBJ2-2, with 7 nucleotides matching TRBD2. CDR3 size: 12 residues. Germline assignment: CDR1 SQVTM and CDR2 ANQGSEA. The CDR3 nucleotides read TGCAGCGTTGAAGATCGGGGCGGGGGGCTGTTTTTT. As protein: CSVEDRGGGLFF.

This clonotype was seen only a few times. This sequence joins TRBV7-9 and TRBJ2-5; D is ambiguous. Germline V gives CDR1 SEHNR, CDR2 FQNEAQ (reference sequence). This CDR3 has 11 amino acids. Trimming shortened V by 4 bases and J by 5 bases, and 5 bases separated the two germline ends. The CDR3 loop reads CASSSIETQYF. In DNA, the CDR3 is TGTGCCAGCAGCTCAATTGAGACCCAGTACTTC. The whole variable domain, filled in from reference TRBV7-9 and TRBJ2-5, reads DTGVSQNPRHKITKRGQNVTFRCDPISEHNRLYWYRQTLGQGPEFLTYFQNEAQLEKSRLLSDRFSAERPKGSFSTLEIQRTEQGDSAMYLCASSSIETQYFGPGTRLLVL.

Only a few counts were recorded for this clonotype. V gene TRBV29-1 combines with J gene TRBJ1-1; maybe TRBD1 (5 bases). Trimming stripped 0 bases from V and 0 bases from J, with 8 bases between. CDR1 and CDR2 from the germline V gene are SQVTM and ANQGSEA. The CDR3 has 14 amino acids. CDR3 in DNA: TGCAGCGTTGAAGATCGGGGGGTGAACACTGAAGCTTTCTTT. It is translated as CSVEDRGVNTEAFF.

This clonotype has more than one count but fewer than ten. The rearrangement joins TRBV4-3 to TRBJ1-3; D not certain. The CDR3 is 16 residues long. Germline CDR1 reads LGHNA; CDR2 reads YSLEER. V was pared by 4 bases and J by 0 bases, with 13 bases between. The CDR3: CASSPAQSVSGNTIYF. The CDR3 DNA reads TGCGCCAGCAGCCCCGCCCAGAGTGTCTCTGGAAACACCATATATTTT.

This clonotype was counted only a few times. The chain is built from TRBV7-6 and TRBJ2-1, with TRBD2 matching over 11 bases. V dropped 1 base and J dropped 1; count of bases not matched to a gene: 12. Germline values: CDR1 SGHVS, CDR2 FNYEAQ. The CDR3 is 20 residues long. The CDR3 bases are TGTGCCAGCAGCTTAGAACCCCCGGGGCTAGCGGGGGGTTCCTACAATGAGCAGTTCTTC. Its translation is CASSLEPPGLAGGSYNEQFF.

The chain couples TRBV20-1 to TRBJ2-2, with 8 bases identical to TRBD2. Germline CDR1 and CDR2: DFQATT and SNEGSKA (reference sequence). With 3 bases clipped from V and 2 bases from J, the junction kept 5 bases outside the gene matches. The CDR3 covers 15 residues. In DNA, the CDR3 is TGCAGTGCTAGTGCAACTAGCGGCAACACCGGGGAGCTGTTTTTT. Translation gives CSASATSGNTGELFF.

This clonotype was seen a handful of times. The V and J genes are TRBV12-3 or TRBV12-4 and TRBJ1-2; tentatively, D is TRBD1 (5 bases). Trimming shortened V by 6 bases and J by 2 bases, and 10 bases separated the two germline ends. This CDR3 contains 13 residues. The CDR3 nucleotides read TGTGCCAGCAGCGGACGGGGGAACTATGGCTACACCTTC. It encodes CASSGRGNYGYTF.

The chain employs TRBV24-1 and TRBJ2-6, with D perhaps TRBD1 (5 bases). The CDR3 is 14 residues long. Germline CDR1 is KGHDR and CDR2 is SFDVKD. The V end lost 9 bases, the J end lost 1 base, and 9 bases lay between the germline ends. The CDR3 protein is CATGHPSGANVLTF. CDR3 bases: TGTGCCACCGGACACCCTTCTGGGGCCAACGTCCTGACTTTC.

The chain uses TRBV4-3 and TRBJ2-3; D unresolved. The CDR3 contains 15 residues. The germline V gene has CDR1 LGHNA and CDR2 YSLEER. Trimming removed 0 bases at V and 4 bases at J, with 11 bases between. In DNA form, the CDR3 reads TGCGCCAGCAGCCAAGAAGGACGGCCTTCAGATACGCAGTATTTT. Translation: CASSQEGRPSDTQYF.